These T cell receptor beta chains were read from a single sample in a study of blood T cell repertoires in COVID-19. The method was immunoSEQ multiplex PCR; TCRdb's version includes in-frame clones alone and lacks a portion of them. The sample includes roughly 190,000 clones, roughly 90% of them seen just once. Sequenced: PBMCs or T cells enriched from blood (not recorded which). These receptors came from a woman between 25 and 40 years old who had recovered from COVID-19. Each CDR3 is given with its conserved first and last residue. Each record gives: J gene, clone size, V gene, D gene, CDR3 length, CDR3 DNA, CDR3 protein. D genes are given only for firm matches. Only part of the rows carry a size: once, few, many, or a class if the clone is expanded.

J: TRBJ1-2
size: NA
V: TRBV11-3
D: TRBD1
length: 13
DNA: TGTGCCAGCAGTCCCGACAGGGCCTATGGCTACACCTTC
CDR3: CASSPDRAYGYTF

J: TRBJ1-6
size: NA
V: TRBV7-2
D: TRBD1
length: 17
DNA: TGTGCCAGCAGCCCGGGACAGGGAAGGTCCTATAATTCACCCCTCCACTTT
CDR3: CASSPGQGRSYNSPLHF

J: TRBJ2-6
size: NA
V: TRBV15
D: NA
length: 15
DNA: TGTGCCACCAGCAGGCAGGGAACTGGGGCCAACGTCCTGACTTTC
CDR3: CATSRQGTGANVLTF

J: TRBJ1-6
size: NA
V: TRBV7-8
D: NA
length: 14
DNA: TGTGCCAGCAGCTTCCAAGGGGTAATATCACCCCTCCACTTT
CDR3: CASSFQGVISPLHF

J: TRBJ2-2
size: NA
V: TRBV6-2/TRBV6-3
D: NA
length: 15
DNA: TGTGCCAGCAGTTACGTTGAGAGTTACACCGGGGAGCTGTTTTTT
CDR3: CASSYVESYTGELFF

J: TRBJ1-4
size: once
V: TRBV5-4
D: NA
length: 14
DNA: TGTGCCAGCAGCTTGCTAGGGGTTACCGAAAAACTGTTTTTT
CDR3: CASSLLGVTEKLFF

J: TRBJ2-3
size: NA
V: TRBV11-2
D: TRBD2
length: 16
DNA: TGTGCCAGCAGCAGTGGGACTAGCGGGATTGCAGATACGCAGTATTTT
CDR3: CASSSGTSGIADTQYF

J: TRBJ2-5
size: once
V: TRBV6-6
D: TRBD2
length: 20
DNA: TGTGCCAGCAGCCACAGGGCAGTGGCTAGCGGGGTACCTAATCAAGAGACCCAGTACTTC
CDR3: CASSHRAVASGVPNQETQYF

J: TRBJ2-5
size: NA
V: TRBV28
D: NA
length: 16
DNA: TGTGCCAGCAGTCCCCCTTGGGGAGGTCCTCAAGAGACCCAGTACTTC
CDR3: CASSPPWGGPQETQYF

J: TRBJ1-4
size: once
V: TRBV4-1
D: NA
length: 12
DNA: TGCGCCAGCAGCGTACCGTTTAGAGAACTGTTTTTT
CDR3: CASSVPFRELFF

J: TRBJ2-3
size: NA
V: TRBV4-3
D: TRBD2
length: 17
DNA: TGCGCCAGCAGCCAAGATCCTAGCGGGGGGGCCTCAGATACGCAGTATTTT
CDR3: CASSQDPSGGASDTQYF

J: TRBJ2-1
size: NA
V: TRBV4-3
D: TRBD1
length: 17
DNA: TGCGCCAGCAGCCAAGATGGGGGGGGACAGGGATACAATGAGCAGTTCTTC
CDR3: CASSQDGGGQGYNEQFF

J: TRBJ1-5
size: few
V: TRBV4-1
D: NA
length: 13
DNA: TGCGCCAGCAGCCAAGATCACAGTCGGCCCCAGCATTTT
CDR3: CASSQDHSRPQHF

J: TRBJ2-7
size: NA
V: TRBV7-3
D: NA
length: 16
DNA: TGTGCCAGCAGCTTATCTGGGGGGGCGCAGGGGTACGAGCAGTACTTC
CDR3: CASSLSGGAQGYEQYF

J: TRBJ2-7
size: NA
V: TRBV9
D: TRBD1
length: 14
DNA: TGTGCCAGCAGCGTAGACGACAGGGCAAACGAGCAGTACTTC
CDR3: CASSVDDRANEQYF

J: TRBJ2-7
size: NA
V: TRBV5-4
D: NA
length: 14
DNA: TGTGCCAGCAGCTTGGGGGGATTCCAGGGAAAGCAGTACTTC
CDR3: CASSLGGFQGKQYF